The rows below give T cell receptor beta chains drawn from one sample of a study of blood T cells in healthy people across ages. Using its own MiXCR run on the 5' RACE reads, TCRdb lists one record per CDR3 protein. The sample includes approximately 820,000 distinct CDR3 sequences, approximately 48% of them seen just once. Sequenced input: blood. The receptors originated from a man between 60 and 75 years old in good health. The CDR3 runs from the conserved cysteine through the conserved F or W. A D gene is named only where the DNA matches it firmly. Clone size is not always given. Where it is, it says once, few, many or a class for expanded clones.

D,J,size,V,CDR3,DNA
-,TRBJ1-4,-,TRBV7-2,CASSLRGLYEKLFF,TGTGCCAGCAGCTTAAGGGGACTTTACGAAAAACTGTTTTTT
-,TRBJ2-1,few,TRBV14,CASSQAGADEQFF,TGTGCCAGCAGCCAGGCAGGGGCTGATGAGCAGTTCTTC
-,TRBJ2-3,-,TRBV25-1,CASSGGSVDTQYF,TGTGCCAGCAGCGGGGGTTCGGTAGATACGCAGTATTTT
-,TRBJ1-6,-,TRBV3-1,CASRGSGANNSPLHF,TGTGCCAGCAGGGGTTCAGGGGCGAATAATTCACCCCTCCACTTT
TRBD2,TRBJ2-3,-,TRBV24-1,CATSTGLAGLTDTQYF,TGTGCCACCAGCACGGGACTAGCGGGGCTCACAGATACGCAGTATTTT
-,TRBJ2-7,few,TRBV7-9,CASAEGGNEQYF,TGTGCCAGCGCCGAGGGGGGCAATGAGCAGTACTTC
-,TRBJ2-1,-,TRBV9,CASSVATGTGEQFF,TGTGCCAGCAGCGTAGCTACGGGGACCGGTGAGCAGTTCTTC
-,TRBJ2-5,-,TRBV13,CASRSTGFGETQYF,TGTGCCAGCAGGTCTACAGGGTTTGGGGAGACCCAGTACTTC
TRBD1,TRBJ2-7,-,TRBV27,CASSPNRGYEQYF,TGTGCCAGCAGTCCTAACAGGGGCTACGAGCAGTACTTC
-,TRBJ2-3,few,TRBV20-1,CSATQDPGTQYF,TGCAGTGCCACCCAAGACCCCGGTACGCAGTATTTT
-,TRBJ2-5,-,TRBV9,CASSVAAGTLETQYF,TGTGCCAGCAGCGTAGCGGCAGGGACACTGGAGACCCAGTACTTC
-,TRBJ1-6,few,TRBV6-5,CASSYSVRTAHNSPLHF,TGTGCCAGCAGTTACTCGGTCCGGACAGCTCATAATTCACCCCTCCACTTT
TRBD2,TRBJ2-7,-,TRBV6-5,CASSYSSSGRRGEQYF,TGTGCCAGCAGTTACTCGTCTAGCGGGAGGAGGGGCGAGCAGTACTTC
-,TRBJ2-7,-,TRBV2,CASEGEAVYNEQYF,TGTGCCAGCGAAGGGGAGGCCGTTTACAATGAGCAGTACTTC
-,TRBJ1-2,few,TRBV9,CASSVGPLANYGYTF,TGTGCCAGCAGCGTAGGACCGTTGGCTAACTATGGCTACACCTTC
-,TRBJ1-5,-,TRBV12-3/TRBV12-4,CASITGDGLLGNQPQHF,TGTGCCAGCATTACTGGGGACGGACTGTTGGGCAATCAGCCCCAGCATTTT
-,TRBJ2-3,few,TRBV20-1,CSARDQGWRTDTQYF,TGCAGTGCTAGAGATCAGGGGTGGCGCACAGATACGCAGTATTTT
TRBD2,TRBJ2-3,-,TRBV5-6,CASSLASGGSTDTQYF,TGTGCCAGCAGCTTGGCTAGCGGGGGCAGCACAGATACGCAGTATTTT
-,TRBJ2-4,-,TRBV28,CASSPWGQYF,TGTGCCAGCAGCCCCTGGGGTCAGTACTTC
-,TRBJ2-5,few,TRBV20-1,CSATIPGLPETQYF,TGCAGTGCTACCATCCCGGGACTCCCAGAGACCCAGTACTTC
TRBD2,TRBJ2-3,-,TRBV10-3,CAIRETSGDHTQYF,TGTGCCATCAGGGAGACTAGCGGGGACCATACGCAGTATTTT
TRBD1,TRBJ2-5,-,TRBV7-9,CASGPDRSQETQYF,TGTGCCAGCGGCCCGGACAGGTCCCAAGAGACCCAGTACTTC